This T cell receptor beta chain was observed in a study of T cell changes during pregnancy in multiple sclerosis. Clones were sequenced by immunoSEQ multiplex PCR, and TCRdb holds only the in-frame ones, with some missing. The sample gives 30,000 to 45,000 clones, around 92% of which show up once; about 0.46% is in the top ten. Germline-derived CDR1 and CDR2 are SNHLY and FYNNEI. This CDR3 spans 15 amino acids. With 4 bases clipped from V and 2 bases from J, the junction kept 0 bases outside the gene matches. The receptor comes from a female donor with multiple sclerosis, enrolled in a pregnancy study. The genes are TRBV2 and TRBJ2-1, with 12 nucleotides matching TRBD2. Sequencing was performed on CD4+ T cells from peripheral blood mononuclear cells, taken after pregnancy. DNA for the CDR3: TGTGCCAGCAGTGCTAGCGGGAGGGCCTACAATGAGCAGTTCTTC. This codes for CASSASGRAYNEQFF.